This T cell receptor beta chain is drawn from a study of shared clonotypes between healthy human individuals. Overall study: For every donor, three CD4 naive, three CD4 memory, two CD8 naive and one CD8 memory plates were used.

Profiled with immunoSEQ multiplex PCR; TCRdb holds only in-frame clones, not every one. The sample records roughly 1,600,000 clones, just under 99% being singletons. Germline CDR1 SGHDT, CDR2 YYEEEE. After removal of 1 base from V and 6 bases from J, the junction contained 6 bases not matched to a gene. There are 14 residues in the CDR3. The chain employs TRBV5-6 and TRBJ2-7, with 8 bases fitting TRBD1. The sequenced sample consisted of naive CD4+ T cells sorted from blood. Subset defined: CD45RA+ positively selected. The sequence came from a young man in good health. The CDR3 nucleotides read TGTGCCAGCAGCTTGCCAGGGGGCTTGGGCGAGCAGTACTTC. Translation: CASSLPGGLGEQYF.